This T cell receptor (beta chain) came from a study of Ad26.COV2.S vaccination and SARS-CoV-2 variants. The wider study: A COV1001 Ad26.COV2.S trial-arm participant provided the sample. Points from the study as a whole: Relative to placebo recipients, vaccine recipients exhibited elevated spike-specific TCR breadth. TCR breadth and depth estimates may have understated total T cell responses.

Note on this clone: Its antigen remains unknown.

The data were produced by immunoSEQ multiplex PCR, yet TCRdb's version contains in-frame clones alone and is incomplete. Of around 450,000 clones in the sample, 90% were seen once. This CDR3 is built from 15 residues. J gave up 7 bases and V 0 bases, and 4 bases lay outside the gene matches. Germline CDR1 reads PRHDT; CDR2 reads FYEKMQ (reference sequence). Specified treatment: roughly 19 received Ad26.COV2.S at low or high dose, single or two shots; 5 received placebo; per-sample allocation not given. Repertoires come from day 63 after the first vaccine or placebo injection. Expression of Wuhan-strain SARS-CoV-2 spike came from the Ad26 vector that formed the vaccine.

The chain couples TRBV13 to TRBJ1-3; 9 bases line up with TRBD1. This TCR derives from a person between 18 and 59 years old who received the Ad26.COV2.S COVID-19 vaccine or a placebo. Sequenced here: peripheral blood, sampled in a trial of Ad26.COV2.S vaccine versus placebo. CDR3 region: CASSLGRDRVNTIYF. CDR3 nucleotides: TGTGCCAGCAGCTTAGGTAGGGACAGGGTGAACACCATATATTTT. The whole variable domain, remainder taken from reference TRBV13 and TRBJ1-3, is AAGVIQSPRHLIKEKRETATLKCYPIPRHDTVYWYQQGPGQDPQFLISFYEKMQSDKGSIPDRFSAQQFSDYHSELNMSSLELGDSALYFCASSLGRDRVNTIYFGEGSWLTVV.